This TCR beta chain was recorded in a study of T cell clonality in common variable immunodeficiency. There are a few counts of this clone. The target antigen is unknown. The missing CDR3 end, 3 residues past where the read stops, is filled in from the germline J gene. Study observations and caveats: Authors noted CVID clonality's cause needs subpopulation repertoire sequencing. Links between repertoire features and CVID complications were heterogeneity-limited.

Assay used: immunoSEQ multiplex PCR; TCRdb lists only in-frame clones, some missing. The sample includes tens of thousands of clones, none of them occurring once. Both groups were predominantly of Caucasian heritage. CDR3 size: 15 residues. The V and J ends lost 1 base and 1 base, in that order; junction bases with no gene match: 4. CDR1 is DFQATT, CDR2 SNEGSKA, per germline (reference sequence). Material for sequencing was peripheral blood mononuclear cells. This receptor was identified in a person between 18 and 69 years old in good health. The chain has TRBV20-1 and TRBJ2-5; 9 bases match TRBD2. The CDR3 bases that were read are TGCAGTGCTAGAGCGGGGCGGGGGGGCCAAGAGACC. Residues: CSARAGRGGQET. The entire CDR3 sequence reads CSARAGRGGQETQYF.